This TCR beta chain was identified in a study of cytomegalovirus exposure and HLA in healthy donors. Study-level results: A prior analysis recorded that most TCR beta V segments were productive about 87% or about 30% of the time. The authors confirmed in vitro that three CMV-associated chains were specific for CMV antigens.

Germline CDR1 and CDR2: SGHVS and FQNEAQ. The CDR3 has 17 amino acids. V lost 4 bases and J lost 0; bases outside the gene matches: 8. About this clone: Its antigen remains unidentified.

Vbeta (60) and Jbeta (13) primers were used in the PCR. TCRdb's table, derived via immunoSEQ multiplex PCR, lists solely in-frame clones and lacks some. The profile covers approximately 50,000 clones, with over 75% appearing a single time and 2% to 2.5% taken by the ten largest. The receptor's source is a boy aged 10-17 years in good health and CMV-seropositive. The sequenced sample was PBMCs. The J gene is TRBJ1-5, the V gene TRBV7-8; the match to TRBD1 covers 8 bases. The CDR3 spells CASSSWDRQYSNQPQHF. In DNA form, the CDR3 reads TGTGCCAGCAGCTCATGGGACAGGCAGTATAGCAATCAGCCCCAGCATTTT.